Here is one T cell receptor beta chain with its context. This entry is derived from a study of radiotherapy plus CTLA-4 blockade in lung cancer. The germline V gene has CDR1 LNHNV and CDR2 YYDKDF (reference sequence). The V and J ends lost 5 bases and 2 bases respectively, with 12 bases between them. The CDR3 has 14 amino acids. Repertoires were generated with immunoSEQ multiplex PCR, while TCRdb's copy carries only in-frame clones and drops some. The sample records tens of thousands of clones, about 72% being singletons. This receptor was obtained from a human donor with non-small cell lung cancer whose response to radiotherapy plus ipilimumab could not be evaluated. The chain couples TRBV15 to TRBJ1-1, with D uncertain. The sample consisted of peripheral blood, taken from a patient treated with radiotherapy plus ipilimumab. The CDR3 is CATSFRGVNTEAFF. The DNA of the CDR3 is TGTGCCACCAGCTTTCGAGGTGTAAACACTGAAGCTTTCTTT. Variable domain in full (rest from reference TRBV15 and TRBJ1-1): DAMVIQNPRYQVTQFGKPVTLSCSQTLNHNVMYWYQQKSSQAPKLLFHYYDKDFNNEADTPDNFQSRRPNTSFCFLDIRSPGLGDTAMYLCATSFRGVNTEAFFGQGTRLTVV.